Shown below are 22 T cell receptor beta chains from a single sample sequenced in a study of blood T cell repertoires in COVID-19. Sequenced by immunoSEQ multiplex PCR; TCRdb stores in-frame clones only, minus some. The sample contains more than 120,000 clones, around 86% of which appear only once. Input material: peripheral blood. The receptors originated from a middle-aged man who had recovered from COVID-19.

The chain recombines TRBV9 with TRBJ2-3, with TRBD2 matching over 8 bases. Per germline, CDR1 SGDLS and CDR2 YYNGEE. This CDR3 is 17 amino acids long. Trimming cost V 0 bases and J 3 bases; bases outside gene matches: 9. This CDR3 reads CASSVAASGRLTDTQYF. The CDR3 region has the DNA TGTGCCAGCAGCGTAGCAGCTAGCGGGCGTTTGACAGATACGCAGTATTTT.

V and J are TRBV19 and TRBJ1-3; D is unresolved. The CDR3 is 17 residues long. Between the trimmed V and J ends, which lost 7 bases and 2 bases, there was a span of 21 bases. Germline V gene lookup returns CDR1 LNHDA and CDR2 SQIVND (reference sequence). The DNA of the CDR3 is TGTGCCAGTATGGTTATTGCGGGGTCTGCAGCTGGAAACACCATATATTTT. Translated: CASMVIAGSAAGNTIYF.

CDR3 sequence reads: CASSTLAVDTQYF. Written as DNA, the CDR3 is TGTGCCAGCAGCACCCTAGCTGTGGATACGCAGTATTTT. The rearrangement joins TRBV7-9 to TRBJ2-3; a weak D match, TRBD2 (5 bases). The V and J ends lost 5 bases and 6 bases respectively, with 12 bases between them. CDR3 length: 13 residues. Germline lookup yields CDR1 SEHNR and CDR2 FQNEAQ (reference sequence). Complete variable domain (other parts from reference TRBV7-9 and TRBJ2-3): DTGVSQNPRHKITKRGQNVTFRCDPISEHNRLYWYRQTLGQGPEFLTYFQNEAQLEKSRLLSDRFSAERPKGSFSTLEIQRTEQGDSAMYLCASSTLAVDTQYFGPGTRLTVL.

The V gene is TRBV28, the J gene TRBJ1-5; D remains unclear. The germline gives CDR1 MDHEN, CDR2 SYDVKM. The CDR3 has 13 amino acids. V shed 3 bases and J shed 5 bases, with 8 bases lying between them. The CDR3, as DNA: TGTGCCAGCAGTTTCCTTCCCTATCAGCCCCAGCATTTT. This gives the protein CASSFLPYQPQHF. Combining the CDR3 with reference TRBV28 and TRBJ1-5 gives the whole variable domain DVKVTQSSRYLVKRTGEKVFLECVQDMDHENMFWYRQDPGLGLRLIYFSYDVKMKEKGDIPEGYSVSREKKERFSLILESASTNQTSMYLCASSFLPYQPQHFGDGTRLSIL.

The chain carries TRBV11-2 and TRBJ2-5; D uncertain. The CDR3 is made up of 13 amino acids. Germline CDR1 SGHAT, CDR2 FQNNGV. The ends were cut back, 3 bases at V and 4 bases at J, with 9 bases in the middle. The CDR3 sequence: CASSLEFTETQYF. CDR3 in DNA: TGTGCCAGCAGCTTGGAGTTTACAGAGACCCAGTACTTC.

The rearrangement uses TRBV15 and TRBJ1-2; D gene unclear. CDR1 LNHNV and CDR2 YYDKDF come from the germline V gene (reference sequence). CDR3 length equals 16 residues. V was clipped by 1 base and J by 3 bases, with 15 bases between them. CDR3 nucleotides: TGTGCCACCAGCAGAGTCCCGGGAAAGTTTGACTATGGCTACACCTTC. This translates into CATSRVPGKFDYGYTF.

The genes are TRBV27 and TRBJ1-6; 9 bases agree with TRBD1. V lost 7 bases to trimming and J lost 0 bases; unmatched junction nucleotides: 13. Looked up from germline, CDR1 is MNHEY and CDR2 is SMNVEV (reference sequence). The CDR3 length is 19 residues. The chain's CDR3 is CASNPGQGVPSSYNSPLHF. CDR3 DNA: TGTGCCAGCAACCCGGGACAGGGAGTCCCATCCTCCTATAATTCACCCCTCCACTTT.

The chain joins TRBV5-1 to TRBJ1-4; weak D call: TRBD1 (6 bases). The CDR3 covers 15 residues. V was pared by 0 bases and J by 4 bases, with 10 bases between. Germline lookup yields CDR1 SGHRS and CDR2 YFSETQ. The CDR3 nucleotides read TGCGCCAGCAGCTTGGTCGGGACATATAATGAAAAACTGTTTTTT. Its translation: CASSLVGTYNEKLFF. Together with reference TRBV5-1 and TRBJ1-4, the CDR3 gives the full variable domain: KAGVTQTPRYLIKTRGQQVTLSCSPISGHRSVSWYQQTPGQGLQFLFEYFSETQRNKGNFPGRFSGRQFSNSRSEMNVSTLELGDSALYLCASSLVGTYNEKLFFGSGTQLSVL.

The table lists this clone with a count of one. This chain joins TRBV11-2 and TRBJ2-5; 7 bases match TRBD1. The CDR3 sequence is 15 residues long. Germline V lookup: CDR1 SGHAT, CDR2 FQNNGV. V lost 5 bases and J lost 5; bases outside the gene matches: 11. CDR3 sequence reads: CASSITRQGLETQYF. Written as DNA, the CDR3 is TGTGCCAGCAGCATCACAAGACAGGGTTTGGAGACCCAGTACTTC.

V gene TRBV27 combines with J gene TRBJ2-3, with 8 bases fitting TRBD2. After removal of 4 bases from V and 4 bases from J, the junction contained 13 bases not matched to a gene. Germline values: CDR1 MNHEY, CDR2 SMNVEV (reference sequence). There are 17 residues in the CDR3. The CDR3 DNA reads TGTGCCAGCAGTTCTTTTCGGGGGGGCGGATCGTCAGATACGCAGTATTTT. Translating it yields CASSSFRGGGSSDTQYF.

The chain is built from TRBV19 and TRBJ2-2; D is unclear. The CDR3 length is 13 residues. The germline V gene encodes CDR1 LNHDA and CDR2 SQIVND (reference sequence). V gave up 3 bases and J gave up 7 bases, with 9 bases separating them. CDR3 sequence: CASSMSKYGELFF. CDR3 coding DNA: TGTGCCAGTAGTATGAGCAAATACGGGGAGCTGTTTTTT.

This clone was found a few times. The V and J genes are TRBV7-2 and TRBJ1-5, with D possibly being TRBD1 (5 bases). The V end lost 3 bases, the J end lost 6 bases, and 12 bases lay between the germline ends. Germline loops: CDR1 SGHTA, CDR2 FQGNSA. The CDR3 runs to 14 residues. The CDR3 reads CASSLGQMGQPQHF. The DNA of the CDR3 is TGTGCCAGCAGCTTGGGGCAAATGGGTCAGCCCCAGCATTTT.

The chain couples TRBV5-1 to TRBJ1-1; D is unresolved. Germline CDR1 reads SGHRS; CDR2 reads YFSETQ. Trimming removed 4 bases from V and 2 bases from J, with 12 bases in between. The CDR3 is 14 amino acids. CDR3 nucleotide sequence: TGCGCCAGCAGCGAACAGAACACCAACACTGAAGCTTTCTTT. It specifies CASSEQNTNTEAFF.

The chain combines TRBV27 with TRBJ2-2, with D tentatively TRBD1 (6 bases). The CDR3 loop spans 16 amino acids. In germline, CDR1 is MNHEY, CDR2 SMNVEV (reference sequence). The V gene lost 1 base and the J gene lost 3 bases, with 12 bases spanning the gap. The CDR3 DNA sequence: TGTGCCAGCAGTTTATTCAGCCAGGGGCACACCGGGGAGCTGTTTTTT. Protein sequence: CASSLFSQGHTGELFF.

This clone was seen only once. The V call is TRBV2, the J call TRBJ2-2, with 7 nucleotides matching TRBD1. Germline values: CDR1 SNHLY, CDR2 FYNNEI. CDR3 size: 16 residues. The V gene end was trimmed by 5 bases and the J gene end by 0 bases; junction bases not matched to a gene: 6. In DNA, the CDR3 is TGTGCCAGCAGTTTAGACGGGACAGCGAACACCGGGGAGCTGTTTTTT. Protein product: CASSLDGTANTGELFF.

The sample holds a few counts of this clone. This sequence joins TRBV3-1 (or the pseudogene TRBV3-2) and TRBJ1-6; no reliable D call. Trimming left V 4 bases short and J 10 bases short, with 11 bases between. The V gene's germline CDR1 is LGHDT and CDR2 YNNKEL (reference sequence). This CDR3 comprises 13 residues. CDR3 amino acids: CASSPAAGSPLHF. DNA for the CDR3: TGTGCCAGCAGCCCTGCGGCGGGGTCACCCCTCCACTTT.

The chain has TRBV10-3 and TRBJ2-2, with 8 bases matching TRBD1. After removal of 6 bases from V and 4 bases from J, the junction contained 4 bases not matched to a gene. CDR1 is ENHRY, CDR2 SYGVKD, per germline. There are 14 residues in the CDR3. Here the CDR3 DNA reads TGTGCCATCAGAGCCGGACAGGGCACCGGGGAGCTGTTTTTT. Translated: CAIRAGQGTGELFF.

V gene TRBV6-5 combines with J gene TRBJ1-6, with D possibly TRBD1 on 6 matching bases. From germline, CDR1 is MNHEY and CDR2 SVGAGI. Trimming pared 7 bases from V and 10 bases from J, leaving 14 bases between. The CDR3 spans 13 residues. In nucleotides, the CDR3 is TGTGCCAGCAACGAGGGGGTAGGGTCACCCCTCCACTTT. Translation gives CASNEGVGSPLHF.

This clone has a single count. The CDR3 DNA is TGTGCCAGCAGTTACTCGGGGCGGGGGGCCTCAGATACGCAGTATTTT. Translated, it gives CASSYSGRGASDTQYF. The chain joins TRBV6-6 to TRBJ2-3, with 8 bases lining up with TRBD2. Germline V gene sequence: CDR1 MNHNY, CDR2 SVGAGI (reference sequence). The junction had 6 bases not matched to a gene; V was cut back by 0 bases and J by 4 bases. CDR3 length: 16 amino acids.

The CDR3: CASSQDPAGYTDTQYF. CDR3 coding DNA: TGTGCCAGCAGCCAAGATCCGGCGGGGTATACAGATACGCAGTATTTT. The chain joins TRBV14 to TRBJ2-3; a possible D gene is TRBD2 (6 bases). Germline CDR1 and CDR2: SGHDN and FVKESK. The CDR3 length is 16 residues. V was clipped by 0 bases and J by 3 bases, with 13 bases between them. Looking up the rest from reference TRBV14 and TRBJ2-3 gives the full variable domain: EAGVTQFPSHSVIEKGQTVTLRCDPISGHDNLYWYRRVMGKEIKFLLHFVKESKQDESGMPNNRFLAERTGGTYSTLKVQPAELEDSGVYFCASSQDPAGYTDTQYFGPGTRLTVL.

This sequence joins TRBV11-1 and TRBJ2-1, with 7 bases lining up with TRBD2. This CDR3 contains 15 residues. Germline V gene data show CDR1 as SGHAT and CDR2 as FQDESV (reference sequence). Trimming at V came to 4 bases and at J to 12 bases, leaving 15 bases not matched to a gene. The CDR3 sequence: CASSSPGTNNEWQFF. CDR3 nucleotide sequence: TGTGCCAGCAGCTCTCCAGGGACTAACAATGAGTGGCAGTTCTTC.

This clone was counted a few times. The chain links TRBV19 to TRBJ1-3; D unresolved. The CDR3 contains 14 residues. Germline assignment: CDR1 LNHDA and CDR2 SQIVND (reference sequence). V was cut by 4 bases and J by 1 base, with 8 bases left in between. CDR3 amino acids: CASSTQASGNTIYF. The CDR3 nucleotides are TGTGCCAGTAGTACGCAGGCATCTGGAAACACCATATATTTT.